The T cell receptor beta chain under discussion was sequenced for a study of shared clonotypes between healthy human individuals (dated by TCRdb to the early 2020s). Study-level background: The cohort comprised two women and a few men aged 18 to 49 years. For each donor, three plates each were used for CD4 naive and CD4 memory, two plates were used for CD8 naive, and one plate was used for CD8 memory. Blood TCR repertoires of several healthy adults were deeply sequenced to estimate repertoire size and the extent of clonotype sharing between individuals. Different laboratories and diverse techniques were used to prepare libraries and sequence TCR repertoires, to increase sequencing depth and limit assay-specific biases. Each donor's leukapheresis produced roughly between about 0.9 and 9.5 billion PBMCs. General conclusions and limits of the study: Because the study included a small number of donors, the genetic and exposure-history diversity represented was limited. Pairwise subsampling indicated that sequencing depth was expected to affect the degree of clonotype sharing among donors. Larger estimated clonotype richness was generally found for naive subsets than for memory subsets. Sampling was limited to blood, and TCR repertoires in tissue likely differ from TCR repertoires in blood. Compared with non-shared clonotypes, clonotypes shared by all four sorted-subset donors had higher generation probabilities. Rarefaction of sorted-subset datasets indicated incomplete sequencing despite the large sequencing depth. When a handful of donors were compared, the shared fraction of clonotypes was about 5.5% for naive CD4, 3.5% for naive CD8, more than 2% for memory CD4, and roughly 0.43% for memory CD8.

Notes on this clone: The target of this receptor is not known. Base qualities are not recorded, but no much larger clone differs from it by a single base.

TCR CDR3 regions were amplified from genomic DNA by multiplex PCR using the deep immunoSEQ assay. Extracted genomic DNA from each cell subset was distributed evenly across all wells of several immunoSEQ 96-well plates, and each plate was treated as a replicate. Each replicate PCR for sorted subsets received about 210 ng genomic DNA, equal to about 30,000 T cell genomes. The purified libraries were quantified using a Qubit 3.0 fluorometer, sized with a Bioanalyzer 2100, and then quantified again using the KAPA Library Quantification kit. Every immunoSEQ 96-well plate was sequenced on a dedicated single-read 150-cycle Illumina NextSeq 550 flow cell. In the original analysis: Because the immunoSEQ output included only junctional sequences and no quality scores, the filtering could not be the same as the filtering used for full-length reads. To assign V/J genes and CDR3, sequences were annotated using PyIR, a Python wrapper for IgBLAST v1.9, with IMGT germline references. Reads were filtered out if the reads had weak V/J assignments (E-value above 1e-6), no CDR3, stop codons, out-of-frame junctions, or ambiguous translated residues. V3J clonotypes were defined by identical inferred V gene, J gene, and CDR3 amino acid sequence. Percentage overlap between repertoires was calculated by dividing the number of shared unique clonotypes by the size of the smaller repertoire. Three approaches were used to assess repertoire richness: RTK rarefaction, the Chao1 estimator, and Recon v2.1 estimates of unobserved clonotypes. Generation probabilities were computed with OLGA for all TCRbeta clonotypes obtained by the gDNA method from a handful of donors. TCRdb re-hosts the immuneACCESS table, in-frame sequences only. Its copies lack some clones; in the studies checked, an unresolved V gene accounts for under half of them, and the cause for the rest is not known. V and J calls and clone size are as listed in that table; D and trimming were resolved from the DNA. Here the sample has 600,000 to 750,000 clones; 55% to 75% occur a single time. The leading ten clones occupy about 1.7% of the sample.

The CDR3 runs 15 amino acids, cysteine and phenylalanine included. CDR3 DNA only is kept here, 45 bases in frame from base 1. Based on the germline V gene, the CDR1 and CDR2 sequences are SGHTA and FQGNSA. V is reduced by 1 base and J by 0 bases, leaving a spacing of 7 bases between them. The donors were healthy, HIV-negative adults with no recently reported acute infections or vaccinations. Every donor was a Caucasian adult living in Nashville, Tennessee, USA. CD4+ T cells were enriched by magnetic negative selection; naive cells were then positively selected on CD45RA, and the negative fraction formed the memory subset. Blood was obtained by leukapheresis, after which PBMCs were separated by Ficoll-Histopaque density gradient centrifugation and cryopreserved in liquid nitrogen vapor phase. Analytical flow cytometry was used to check the purity and quantity of every magnetically sorted T cell population. From each sorted fraction, genomic DNA was isolated and quantified by UV absorbance on a Nanodrop 2000c.

This receptor chain uses TRBV7-2 and TRBJ1-5; too little of a D gene remains to name it. What was sequenced was memory CD4+ T cells sorted from blood. The cell subset or site label, read with the paper, signifies: CD45RA-negative fraction. The receptor was isolated from a woman in her 30s in good health. The CDR3 region: CASSLGAYSNQPQHF. The DNA sequence reads TGTGCCAGCAGCTTAGGTGCCTATAGCAATCAGCCCCAGCATTTT.